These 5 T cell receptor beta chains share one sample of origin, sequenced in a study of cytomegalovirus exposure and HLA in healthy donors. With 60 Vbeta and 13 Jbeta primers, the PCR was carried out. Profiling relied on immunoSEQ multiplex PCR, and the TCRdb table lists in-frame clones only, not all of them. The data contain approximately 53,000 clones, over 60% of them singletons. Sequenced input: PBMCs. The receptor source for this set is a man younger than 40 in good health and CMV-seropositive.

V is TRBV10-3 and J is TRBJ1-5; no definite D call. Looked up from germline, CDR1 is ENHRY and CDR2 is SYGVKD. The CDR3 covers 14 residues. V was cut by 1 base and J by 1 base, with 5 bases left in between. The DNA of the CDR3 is TGTGCCATCAGTGAGTACATGAGCAATCAGCCCCAGCATTTT. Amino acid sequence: CAISEYMSNQPQHF.

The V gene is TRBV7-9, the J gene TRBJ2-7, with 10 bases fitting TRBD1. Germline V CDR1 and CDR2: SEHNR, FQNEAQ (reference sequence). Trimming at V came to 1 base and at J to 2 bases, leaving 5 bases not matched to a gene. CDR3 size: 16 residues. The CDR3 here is CASSLVLGTGAYEQYF. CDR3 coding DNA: TGTGCCAGCAGCTTAGTTTTGGGGACAGGGGCCTACGAGCAGTACTTC.

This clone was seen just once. The CDR3 bases are TGTGCCAGCAGGCCGGGACAGGGGTCCTATGGCTACACCTTC. It is translated as CASRPGQGSYGYTF. This chain joins TRBV2 and TRBJ1-2; 10 bases are shared with TRBD1. V was clipped by 6 bases and J by 4 bases; unmatched bases: 5. Germline lookup yields CDR1 SNHLY and CDR2 FYNNEI. This CDR3 is built from 14 residues.

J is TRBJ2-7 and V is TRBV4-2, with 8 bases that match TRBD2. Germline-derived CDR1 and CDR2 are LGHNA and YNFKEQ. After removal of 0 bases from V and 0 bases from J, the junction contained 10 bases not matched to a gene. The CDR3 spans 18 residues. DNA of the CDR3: TGTGCCAGCAGCCAAGATGTGAGCGGGGGAACCTACTCCTACGAGCAGTACTTC. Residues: CASSQDVSGGTYSYEQYF.

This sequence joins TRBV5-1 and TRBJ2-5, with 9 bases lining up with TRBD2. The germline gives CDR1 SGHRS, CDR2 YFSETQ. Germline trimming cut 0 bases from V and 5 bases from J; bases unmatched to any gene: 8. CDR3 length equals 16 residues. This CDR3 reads CASSLVGTSLVETQYF. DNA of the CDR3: TGCGCCAGCAGCTTGGTCGGGACTAGCTTAGTGGAGACCCAGTACTTC.